The next 21 T cell receptor beta chains were all read from a single sample in a study of T cells in Graves' hyperthyroidism and ophthalmopathy. RNA transcripts provided the source from which TCR beta CDR3 regions were amplified. The primer set for the first-round RT-PCR of the TCR CDR3 was HTBI. TCRdb re-called the multiplex PCR reads with MiXCR, one entry per CDR3 protein. This sample carries 640,000 or so distinct CDR3 sequences, approximately 15% of them seen once, and the ten largest clones take over 6%. Specimen: blood. Source of these receptors: a woman between 18 and 30 years old with Graves' ophthalmopathy.

The CDR3 region has the DNA TGCGCCAGCAGCCAACAAAATAGCAATCAGCCCCAGCATTTT. Amino acid sequence: CASSQQNSNQPQHF. The chain uses TRBV4-3 and TRBJ1-5; the D is unclear. This CDR3 is built from 14 residues. The V end was cut by 2 bases, the J end by 0 bases, with 5 bases between. Germline V gene data show CDR1 as LGHNA and CDR2 as YSLEER.

This clonotype showed up many times. V is TRBV20-1 and J is TRBJ2-1, with no clear D. Per germline, CDR1 DFQATT and CDR2 SNEGSKA (reference sequence). CDR3 length: 12 residues. With 2 bases removed from V and 8 bases from J, the gap between germline ends came to 10 bases. For the CDR3, the DNA is TGCAGTGCTAGAAGAACCGGCTATGAGCAGTTCTTC. It encodes CSARRTGYEQFF.

This clonotype was recorded at least ten times. V and J are TRBV27 and TRBJ1-5; D remains ambiguous. The CDR3 runs 15 residues. Germline CDR1 is MNHEY and CDR2 is SMNVEV (reference sequence). The V end was cut by 0 bases, the J end by 7 bases, with 13 bases between. The CDR3 sequence is CASSLSWEGGQPQHF. As DNA, the CDR3 is TGTGCCAGCAGTTTATCGTGGGAGGGCGGGCAGCCCCAGCATTTT.

This clonotype was detected ten times or more. The chain couples TRBV10-2 to TRBJ2-3; D is undetermined. Germline assignment: CDR1 WSHSY and CDR2 SAAADI. This CDR3 is built from 13 residues. The V gene lost 6 bases and the J gene lost 6 bases, with 13 bases spanning the gap. Written as DNA, the CDR3 is TGCGCCAGCAGAGAGGTCGCGTCCGATACGCAGTATTTT. Protein: CASREVASDTQYF.

The CDR3 DNA follows: TGTGCCAGCAGCCCAGGACAGGGGGAGAGGGCCCAGTACTTC. This codes for CASSPGQGERAQYF. The gene calls are TRBV6-1 and TRBJ2-5; TRBD1 matches 10 bases. The CDR3 covers 14 residues. The trim removed 6 bases at V and 9 bases at J, leaving 10 bases unmatched. Looked up from germline, CDR1 is MNHNS and CDR2 is SASEGT.

This clonotype occurred many times. This sequence joins TRBV28 and TRBJ2-7, with 16 bases aligning to TRBD2. This CDR3 spans 16 amino acids. V lost 5 bases, J lost 4 bases, and 5 bases stayed unmatched. Germline-derived CDR1 and CDR2 are MDHEN and SYDVKM. In DNA form, the CDR3 reads TGTGCCAGCAGTACTCAGGGACTAGCGGGAGGGTACGAGCAGTACTTC. Its protein is CASSTQGLAGGYEQYF.

This clonotype was recorded at least ten times. The chain links TRBV28 to TRBJ1-2; D gene unclear. The CDR3 extends over 17 amino acids. V lost 4 bases to trimming and J lost 1 base, with 19 bases between them. Germline V CDR1 and CDR2: MDHEN, SYDVKM. The CDR3 DNA follows: TGTGCCAGCAGTTCCCCACTGGGAGGGCTCAGTAACTATGGCTACACCTTC. Protein product: CASSSPLGGLSNYGYTF.

V is TRBV29-1 and J is TRBJ2-7, with D possibly being TRBD1 or TRBD2 (5 bases each). Germline V lookup: CDR1 SQVTM, CDR2 ANQGSEA. CDR3 size: 13 residues. Trimming shortened V by 6 bases and J by 5 bases, and 17 bases separated the two germline ends. DNA for the CDR3: TGCAGCGTGGGGCAGGGACCCCAGGACGAGCAGTACTTC. The encoded protein is CSVGQGPQDEQYF.

This clonotype was found a few times. The chain is built from TRBV12-3 or TRBV12-4 and TRBJ1-1; 8 positions match TRBD1. The CDR3 is 12 residues long. V lost 3 bases and J lost 11; bases outside the gene matches: 5. The DNA for the CDR3 is TGTGCCAGCAGTTTCCAGACAGGGGCGGCTTTCTTT. Translated: CASSFQTGAAFF.

This clonotype has only a few counts. The J gene is TRBJ2-3, the V gene TRBV14; 9 bases align to TRBD1. The CDR3 has 14 amino acids. V trimming: 4 bases; J trimming: 4 bases; junction bases outside the gene matches: 3. Per the germline V gene, CDR1 is SGHDN and CDR2 is FVKESK. In DNA, the CDR3 is TGTGCCAGCAGCCCTCACAGGGGGCCAGATACGCAGTATTTT. This sequence encodes CASSPHRGPDTQYF.

This clonotype occurred many times. CDR3 sequence reads: CSARESMPADSYEQYF. The CDR3 region has the DNA TGCAGTGCTAGAGAGTCCATGCCAGCGGACTCCTACGAGCAGTACTTC. The chain uses TRBV20-1 and TRBJ2-7, with D perhaps TRBD2 (5 bases). CDR3 length: 16 amino acids. Germline-derived CDR1 and CDR2 are DFQATT and SNEGSKA (reference sequence). V gave up 0 bases and J gave up 0 bases, with 15 bases separating them.

The chain links TRBV2 to TRBJ2-6; D is undetermined. This CDR3 is built from 14 residues. The V end was cut by 11 bases, the J end by 2 bases, with 13 bases between. Germline V lookup: CDR1 SNHLY, CDR2 FYNNEI. The CDR3 region has the DNA TGTGCCCCCTTCTCCCGTCCTGGGGCCAACGTCCTGACTTTC. It translates to CAPFSRPGANVLTF.

There are a few counts of this clonotype. The rearrangement uses TRBV13 and TRBJ2-1, with 15 bases aligning to TRBD2. The CDR3 has 18 amino acids. V lost 5 bases, J lost 6 bases, and 11 bases stayed unmatched. Germline V CDR1 and CDR2: PRHDT, FYEKMQ (reference sequence). The CDR3 sequence: CASSRTSGRAWVPNEQFF. The CDR3 DNA is TGTGCCAGCAGCCGGACTAGCGGGAGGGCCTGGGTTCCCAATGAGCAGTTCTTC.

The chain links TRBV7-3 to TRBJ1-2; 7 positions match TRBD1. The germline V gene has CDR1 SGHTA and CDR2 FQGTGA. This CDR3 spans 15 amino acids. V lost 4 bases, J lost 4 bases, and 9 bases stayed unmatched. Here the CDR3 reads CASSSGQARLYGYTF. The CDR3, as DNA: TGTGCCAGCAGCTCTGGACAGGCAAGGCTCTATGGCTACACCTTC.

This clonotype has a count of ten or more. V is TRBV7-9 and J is TRBJ2-7, with 9 bases matching TRBD1. Per the germline V gene, CDR1 is SEHNR and CDR2 is FQNEAQ (reference sequence). With V trimmed by 5 bases and J by 2 bases, 7 bases remained unmatched. The CDR3 runs 15 residues. As DNA, the CDR3 is TGTGCCAGCAGCGAACCGGGACAGGGTACCTACGAGCAGTACTTC. Protein sequence: CASSEPGQGTYEQYF.

This clonotype was seen repeatedly, ten times or more. CDR3 nucleotides: TGTGCCAGCAGTCGACGACAGATTAATCAGCCCCAGCATTTT. The encoded protein is CASSRRQINQPQHF. This rearrangement joins TRBV6-1 to TRBJ1-5; the D gene is possibly TRBD1 (5 bases). The CDR3 contains 14 residues. CDR1 is MNHNS and CDR2 is SASEGT in the germline V gene. Trimming removed 5 bases at V and 4 bases at J, with 12 bases between.

A word on this clonotype: A much larger clone sits a single nucleotide away, making a read error possible. The chain couples TRBV12-3 or TRBV12-4 to TRBJ2-7; D ambiguous. The length of the CDR3 is 14 residues. The CDR3: CASSLGGSFYEQCF. Here the CDR3 DNA reads TGTGCCAGCAGTTTAGGGGGTTCCTTCTACGAGCAGTGCTTC.

The chain combines TRBV6-2 or TRBV6-3 with TRBJ2-3; D possibly matches TRBD1 or TRBD2 (5 bases each). The CDR3 is 15 residues long. The germline V gene encodes CDR1 MNHEY and CDR2 SVGEGT. V gave up 6 bases and J gave up 3 bases, with 16 bases separating them. The DNA of the CDR3 is TGTGCCAGCAGACCGGGACCTACAACAACAGATACGCAGTATTTT. This gives the protein CASRPGPTTTDTQYF.

The J gene is TRBJ2-7, the V gene TRBV4-1; the D gene is possibly TRBD2 (5 bases). Trimming removed 4 bases from V and 9 bases from J, with 22 bases in between. CDR3 length equals 15 residues. Germline lookup yields CDR1 MGHRA and CDR2 YSYEKL. CDR3 residues: CASSPSVEVAGGQYF. The CDR3 DNA reads as TGCGCCAGCAGCCCCTCTGTGGAAGTCGCGGGCGGGCAGTACTTC.

CDR3 residues: CASSHRRDPNSPLHF. The CDR3 coding sequence is TGTGCCAGCAGCCATCGTCGGGACCCTAATTCACCCCTCCACTTT. The rearrangement joins TRBV12-3 or TRBV12-4 to TRBJ1-6; perhaps TRBD1 as D (5 bases). This CDR3 contains 15 residues. Trimming removed 6 bases at V and 6 bases at J, with 15 bases between.

This clonotype showed up many times. CDR3 region: CATSPTGGLADTQYF. CDR3 DNA: TGTGCCACCAGCCCGACGGGGGGCTTGGCAGATACGCAGTATTTT. The chain is built from TRBV15 and TRBJ2-3, with D possibly matching TRBD2 (7 bases). Germline V gene lookup returns CDR1 LNHNV and CDR2 YYDKDF (reference sequence). The CDR3 runs 15 residues. V lost 5 bases, J lost 4 bases, and 16 bases lay in between.